The T cell receptor (beta chain) described here comes from a study of sequential checkpoint blockade in melanoma. The wider study: First-line arms were nivolumab then ipilimumab, or the reverse, randomized 1:1. Maintenance nivolumab came after either treatment sequence.

Germline V gene sequence: CDR1 SNHLY, CDR2 FYNNEI. The CDR3 sequence is 15 residues long. Generated by immunoSEQ multiplex PCR, the TCRdb table keeps only in-frame clones and is missing some. This table has tens of thousands of clones, roughly 80% appearing once. Treatment specified: randomized to nivolumab then ipilimumab (arm A) or the reverse (arm B). The source was CD8+ T cells sorted from blood (inferred from file names), collected from a patient given nivolumab and ipilimumab in sequence. The chain links TRBV2 to TRBJ2-5, with a weak D call TRBD2 (6 bases). The tail of the sequence fits TRBJ2-7 better, so the J call may be wrong. The clonotype comes from a human donor with melanoma. The CDR3 reads CASSDRASEAYEQYF. DNA for the CDR3: TGTGCCAGCAGTGATCGGGCTAGCGAGGCCTACGAGCAGTACTTC.